Given below is one TCR beta chain in context. Its antigen remains undetermined. It has no much larger one-base neighbor in the sample; base qualities were not kept. In the prospective study, participants were about 18 to 95 years old, resided in fewer than 25 geographic areas of the United States, and were enrolled through a virtual design. In the prospective study, participants were assigned to cohorts based on the clinical history participants reported in a screening survey and a study questionnaire. Recovered participants in ImmuneRACE Cohort 3 were defined as having two consecutive negative NP/OP PCR tests, clearance from a healthcare professional, or resolution of symptoms. Mobile phlebotomists in the prospective study collected whole blood, serum and a nasopharyngeal or oropharyngeal swab from every participant. Over an approximately 2-month period, participants in the prospective study had the option of providing additional blood draws and questionnaires. Prospective study blood samples were shipped either frozen or at room temperature before DNA extraction.

This entry comes from a study of blood T cell repertoires in COVID-19 (dated by TCRdb to 2018 to 2020). About the full investigation: Samples from collaborators originated in the United States, Italy and Spain and spanned both the acute and convalescent phases of COVID-19. The material from the prospective study consisted of cDNA or gDNA derived from T cells, B-cell-depleted T cells, or PBMCs. Deeply sampled blood TCRbeta repertoires from subjects exposed to, actively infected with, or recovered from COVID-19 were included in the dataset. The repertoires were released in a freely available public database intended as a resource for research on the immune response to SARS-CoV-2. Samples were obtained from the ongoing ImmuneRACE study (first 160 participants) and from some 1,200 subjects provided by 6 global collaborators. Sample metadata almost always included a de-identified subject ID, COVID-19 status, age in years and sex. Where HLA class I and class II types were available, the types were taken from metadata supplied by the sample provider, not from assay-based typing. Summary of the overall study and its limitations: The quantity of clinical and demographic metadata differed by source and by participant and was supplied without curation.

TCRbeta CDR3 regions were amplified from genomic DNA by means of the immunoSEQ Assay, a bias-controlled multiplex PCR. The paper's processing steps were these. The number of nucleated cells in each sample was estimated by amplification of reference gene primers within the assay. To quantify the absolute abundance of each unique TCRbeta CDR3 rearrangement, sequence reads were collapsed and filtered. Productive Simpson clonality was computed per sample as the square root of Simpson's diversity index over productive rearrangements. TCRdb mirrors the immuneACCESS table, restricted to in-frame sequences. Some clones are absent from its copies; in checked studies, under half trace to an unresolved V gene, and the reason for the others is unknown. V, J and clone size are those of that table, while D and trimming were read from the DNA. The sample table holds almost 500,000 clones, of which around nine tenths were seen once. The ten largest account for 6.5% to 8.5% of the sample.

This sequence was found in an older woman who had recovered from COVID-19. Source material: PBMCs or T cells enriched from blood (not recorded which).

The CDR3 amino acid sequence is: CASSLIQGPNTEAFF. The nucleotides read TGTGCCAGCAGTTTAATCCAGGGGCCGAACACTGAAGCTTTCTTT. This sequence uses TRBV28 and TRBJ1-1; the D gene is possibly TRBD1, with 6 bases matching. V drops 2 bases and J drops 1 base, leaving 11 bases in between. The CDR1 and CDR2 encoded by the germline V gene are MDHEN and SYDVKM. The CDR3 sequence holds 15 residues, the cysteine and phenylalanine included. Only the CDR3 region is kept as DNA, spanning 45 bases read in frame from base 1. With the portions outside the CDR3 filled from the reference TRBV28 and TRBJ1-1 genes, the complete variable region becomes DVKVTQSSRYLVKRTGEKVFLECVQDMDHENMFWYRQDPGLGLRLIYFSYDVKMKEKGDIPEGYSVSREKKERFSLILESASTNQTSMYLCASSLIQGPNTEAFFGQGTRLTVV.